Below, 4 T cell receptor beta chains from the same sample are listed, as sequenced in a study of T cell repertoires in aging, cancer and after chemotherapy. The template was genomic DNA from peripheral blood, not RNA. Rearranged V-D-J TRB sequences were amplified with a mixed TRB-A/B primer pool. Via MiXCR, TCRdb re-called the multiplex PCR reads, giving one row per CDR3 protein. The profile shows 8,500 to 9,500 distinct CDR3 sequences, less than 25% of them singletons. The material sequenced was blood. These TCRs come from a human donor with a blood cancer. The donor label of this sample is uncertain.

This clonotype was recorded a few times. The CDR3 sequence is CASSLKGDTEAFF. CDR3 nucleotides: TGTGCCAGCAGTTTAAAGGGAGACACTGAAGCTTTCTTT. The chain is built from TRBV12-3 or TRBV12-4 and TRBJ1-1; D gene uncertain. Between the trimmed V and J ends, which lost 2 bases and 3 bases, there was a span of 7 bases. The CDR3 is 13 residues long.

V is TRBV30 and J is TRBJ1-2; 10 nucleotides agree with TRBD1. CDR3 length: 14 amino acids. The germline CDR1 and CDR2 sequences are GTSNPN and SVGIG (reference sequence). V trimming: 1 base; J trimming: 2 bases; junction bases outside the gene matches: 1. In DNA form, the CDR3 reads TGTGCCTGGAGTGAGGGACAGGGGAACTATGGCTACACCTTC. It specifies CAWSEGQGNYGYTF.

This clonotype is judged medium-sized. The chain carries TRBV6-5 and TRBJ2-3; no firm D call. CDR1 is MNHEY and CDR2 is SVGAGI in the germline V gene. The CDR3 is made up of 12 amino acids. Trimming took off 6 bases at V and 1 base at J, with 5 bases between the two ends. DNA of the CDR3: TGTGCCAGCAGGAGAGGCACAGATACGCAGTATTTT. Translation gives CASRRGTDTQYF.

This clonotype rates as medium-sized. The chain employs TRBV19 and TRBJ2-7, with a tentative D call TRBD1 (6 bases). CDR3 length: 14 residues. Looked up from germline, CDR1 is LNHDA and CDR2 is SQIVND (reference sequence). Trimming shortened V by 9 bases and J by 0 bases, and 15 bases separated the two germline ends. Here the CDR3 DNA reads TGTGCCAGGCACGGACAGATGAGCTCCTACGAGCAGTACTTC. This encodes CARHGQMSSYEQYF.